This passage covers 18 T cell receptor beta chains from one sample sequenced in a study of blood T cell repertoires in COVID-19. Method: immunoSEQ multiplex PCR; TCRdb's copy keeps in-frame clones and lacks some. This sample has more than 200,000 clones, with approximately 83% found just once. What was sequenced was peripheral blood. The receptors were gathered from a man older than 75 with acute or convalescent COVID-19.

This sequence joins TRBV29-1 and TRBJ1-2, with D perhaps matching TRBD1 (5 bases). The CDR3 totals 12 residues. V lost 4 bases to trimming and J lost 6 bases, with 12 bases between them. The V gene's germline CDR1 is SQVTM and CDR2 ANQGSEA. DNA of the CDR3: TGCAGCGTTGTCCAGGGAAAGGATGGCTACACCTTC. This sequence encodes CSVVQGKDGYTF.

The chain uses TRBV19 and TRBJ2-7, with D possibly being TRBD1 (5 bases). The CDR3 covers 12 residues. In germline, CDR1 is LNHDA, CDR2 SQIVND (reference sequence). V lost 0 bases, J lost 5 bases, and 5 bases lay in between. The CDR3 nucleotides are TGTGCCAGTAGTATAGACAGGGACGAGCAGTACTTC. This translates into CASSIDRDEQYF.

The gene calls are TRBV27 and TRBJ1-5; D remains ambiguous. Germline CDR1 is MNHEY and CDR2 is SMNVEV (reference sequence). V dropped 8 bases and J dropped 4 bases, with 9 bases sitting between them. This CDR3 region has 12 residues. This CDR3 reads CASSEVNQPQHF. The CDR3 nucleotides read TGTGCCAGCTCGGAGGTGAATCAGCCCCAGCATTTT.

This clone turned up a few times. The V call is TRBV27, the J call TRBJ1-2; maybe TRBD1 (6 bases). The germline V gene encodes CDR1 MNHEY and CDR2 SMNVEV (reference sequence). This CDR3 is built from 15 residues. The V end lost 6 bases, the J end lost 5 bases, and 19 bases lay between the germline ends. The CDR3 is CASRFKQGQGYGYTF. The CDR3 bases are TGTGCCAGCAGATTTAAGCAAGGTCAGGGGTATGGCTACACCTTC.

In nucleotides, the CDR3 is TGTGCCAGCAGTTATCGATTCCGACAGGGAAGACCTGAAGCTTTCTTT. This sequence encodes CASSYRFRQGRPEAFF. This sequence joins TRBV6-5 and TRBJ1-1, with 7 bases that match TRBD1. Germline CDR1 MNHEY, CDR2 SVGAGI. CDR3 length: 16 residues. Trimming took 3 bases from V and 6 from J; bases not matched to a gene: 13.

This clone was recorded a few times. The CDR3 sequence: CASMPIDREDGYTF. CDR3 nucleotides: TGTGCCAGCATGCCCATTGACAGGGAGGATGGCTACACCTTC. The chain carries TRBV28 and TRBJ1-2; 7 bases agree with TRBD1. Germline V gives CDR1 MDHEN, CDR2 SYDVKM. Losses at the gene ends were 7 bases for V and 6 bases for J; bases not matched to a gene: 11. This CDR3 contains 14 residues.

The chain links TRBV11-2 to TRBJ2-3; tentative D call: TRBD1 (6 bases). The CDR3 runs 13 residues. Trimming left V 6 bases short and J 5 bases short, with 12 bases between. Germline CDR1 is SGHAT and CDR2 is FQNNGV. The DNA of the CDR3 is TGTGCCAGCAGAGGGCAGGGGAAAGATACGCAGTATTTT. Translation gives CASRGQGKDTQYF. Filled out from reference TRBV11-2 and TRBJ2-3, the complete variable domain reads EAGVAQSPRYKIIEKRQSVAFWCNPISGHATLYWYQQILGQGPKLLIQFQNNGVVDDSQLPKDRFSAERLKGVDSTLKIQPAKLEDSAVYLCASRGQGKDTQYFGPGTRLTVL.

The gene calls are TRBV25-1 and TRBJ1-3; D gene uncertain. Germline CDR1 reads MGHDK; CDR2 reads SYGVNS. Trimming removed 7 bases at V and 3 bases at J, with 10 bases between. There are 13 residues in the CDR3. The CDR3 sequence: CASKYGGGNTIYF. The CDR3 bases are TGTGCCAGCAAGTACGGCGGTGGAAACACCATATATTTT.

CDR3 protein: CASSGTGSGNTIYF. The CDR3 DNA reads TGTGCCAGCTCCGGGACAGGCTCTGGAAACACCATATATTTT. V and J are TRBV18 and TRBJ1-3; 8 bases line up with TRBD1. Germline V gene sequence: CDR1 KGHSH, CDR2 LQKENI. The trim removed 6 bases at V and 0 bases at J, leaving 1 base unmatched. This CDR3 spans 14 amino acids.

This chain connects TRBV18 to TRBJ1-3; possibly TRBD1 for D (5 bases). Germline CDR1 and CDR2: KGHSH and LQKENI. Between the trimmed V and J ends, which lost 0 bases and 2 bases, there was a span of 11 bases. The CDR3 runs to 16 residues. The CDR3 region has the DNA TGTGCCAGCTCACCACCGGGCAGGGCGCCTGGAAACACCATATATTTT. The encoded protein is CASSPPGRAPGNTIYF.

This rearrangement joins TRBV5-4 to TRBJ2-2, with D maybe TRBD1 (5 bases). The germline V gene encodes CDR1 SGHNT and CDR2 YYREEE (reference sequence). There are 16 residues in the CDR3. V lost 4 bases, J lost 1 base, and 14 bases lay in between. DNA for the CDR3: TGTGCCAGCAGCGACTTTAGGCAGGGGAACACCGGGGAGCTGTTTTTT. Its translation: CASSDFRQGNTGELFF.

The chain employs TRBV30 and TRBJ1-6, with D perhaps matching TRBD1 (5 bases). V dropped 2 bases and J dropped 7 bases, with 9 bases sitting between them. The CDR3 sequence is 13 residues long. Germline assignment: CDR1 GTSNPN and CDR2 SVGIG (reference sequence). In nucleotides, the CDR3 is TGTGCCTGGAGTCCCAACAGGAATTCACCCCTCCACTTT. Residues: CAWSPNRNSPLHF.

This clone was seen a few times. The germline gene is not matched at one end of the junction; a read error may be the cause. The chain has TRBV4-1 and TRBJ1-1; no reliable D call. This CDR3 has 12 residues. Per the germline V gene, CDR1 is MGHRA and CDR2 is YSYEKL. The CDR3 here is CASSQEGNLGSF. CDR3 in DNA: TGCGCCAGCAGCCAAGAGGGCAATCTTGGGAGCTTT.

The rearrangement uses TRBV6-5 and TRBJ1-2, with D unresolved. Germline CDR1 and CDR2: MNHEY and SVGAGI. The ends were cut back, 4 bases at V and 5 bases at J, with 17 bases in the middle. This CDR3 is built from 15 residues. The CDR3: CASSSPVKGGYGYTF. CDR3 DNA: TGTGCCAGCAGTTCCCCCGTTAAGGGAGGGTATGGCTACACCTTC.

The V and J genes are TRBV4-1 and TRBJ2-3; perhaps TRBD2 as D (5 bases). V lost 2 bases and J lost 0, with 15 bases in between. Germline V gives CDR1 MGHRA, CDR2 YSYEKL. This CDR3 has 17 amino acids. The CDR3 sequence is CASSQFPGLTSTDTQYF. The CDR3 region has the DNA TGCGCCAGCAGCCAATTTCCTGGACTGACTAGCACAGATACGCAGTATTTT.

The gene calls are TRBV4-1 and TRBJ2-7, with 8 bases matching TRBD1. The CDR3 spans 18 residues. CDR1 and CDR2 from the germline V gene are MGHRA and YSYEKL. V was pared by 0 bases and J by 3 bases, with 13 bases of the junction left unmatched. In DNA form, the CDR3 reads TGCGCCAGCAGCCAAGAAAGTGACAGGGGCCGGGCCGTCTACGAGCAGTACTTC. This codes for CASSQESDRGRAVYEQYF.

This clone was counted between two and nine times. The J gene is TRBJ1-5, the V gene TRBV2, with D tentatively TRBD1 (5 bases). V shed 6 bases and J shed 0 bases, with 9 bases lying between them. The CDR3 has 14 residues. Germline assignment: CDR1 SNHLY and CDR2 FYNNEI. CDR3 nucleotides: TGTGCCAGCAGCAGGGACTATAGCAATCAGCCCCAGCATTTT. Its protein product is CASSRDYSNQPQHF.

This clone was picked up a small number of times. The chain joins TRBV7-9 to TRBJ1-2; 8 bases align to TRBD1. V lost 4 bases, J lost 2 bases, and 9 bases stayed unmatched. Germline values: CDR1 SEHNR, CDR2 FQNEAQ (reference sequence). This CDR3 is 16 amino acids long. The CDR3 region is CASSSGGQGGNYGYTF. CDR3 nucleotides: TGTGCCAGCAGCTCAGGAGGACAGGGAGGAAACTATGGCTACACCTTC. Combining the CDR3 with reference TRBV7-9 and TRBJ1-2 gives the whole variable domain DTGVSQNPRHKITKRGQNVTFRCDPISEHNRLYWYRQTLGQGPEFLTYFQNEAQLEKSRLLSDRFSAERPKGSFSTLEIQRTEQGDSAMYLCASSSGGQGGNYGYTFGSGTRLTVV.